The sequence of this TCR beta chain was determined in a study of CD8 T cells in ankylosing spondylitis. Study observations and caveats: Apparently characteristic of ankylosing spondylitis blood was a TCR beta motif (eight highly homologous variants). Before this, some motif variants had been reported in reactive arthritis synovial fluid and blood. In peripheral blood, disease-linked CD8+ clones occurred at relatively low frequencies. Disease-linked clones reportedly concentrated significantly in matched ankylosing spondylitis synovial fluid.

Points on this clonotype: The antigen is unknown.

TCRdb itself ran the 5' RACE reads through MiXCR, one entry per CDR3 protein. The data show around 250,000 distinct CDR3 sequences, around 10% seen once. In germline, CDR1 is SNHLY, CDR2 FYNNEI. CDR3 length: 13 amino acids. Trimming at V came to 6 bases and at J to 6 bases, leaving 8 bases not matched to a gene. This receptor was taken from a male donor with ankylosing spondylitis or in good health (not recorded which). The rearrangement links TRBV2 to TRBJ2-7, with 7 bases fitting TRBD1. The specimen sequenced was blood, either unsorted or a sorted T cell fraction (not recorded which). The CDR3 nucleotides are TGTGCCAGCAGCTTGACAGGGAACGGCGAGCAGTACTTC. Its protein is CASSLTGNGEQYF.